A single TCR beta chain is shown here with its context. Its antigen is still unknown. Nothing much larger sits one base from this clone, and base qualities are not available. TCRbeta CDR3 regions were amplified from genomic DNA using the immunoSEQ Assay, a bias-controlled multiplex PCR. Regarding the original processing steps: Within the assay, amplification of reference gene primers was used to estimate how many nucleated cells each sample contained. Sequence reads were collapsed and filtered to measure the absolute abundance of every unique TCRbeta CDR3 rearrangement. Productive Simpson clonality was computed per sample as the square root of Simpson's diversity index over productive rearrangements. TCRdb retrieved this table from immuneACCESS and kept in-frame rearrangements only. Not all clones are present; in checked studies, unresolved V genes account for under half, and no reason is known for the remainder. The D gene and trimming were derived from the DNA, and the V and J assignments and clone size from that table. Counted in this sample were some 120,000 clones; under 85% of them appeared once. The top ten clones comprise about 12% of the sample.

The data were obtained in a study of blood T cell repertoires in COVID-19 (TCRdb year 2020). Concerning the study at large: The collaborator samples originated in the United States, Italy and Spain and spanned the acute and convalescent phases of COVID-19. The prospective study material was composed of cDNA or gDNA derived from T cells, B-cell-depleted T cells, or PBMCs. The dataset comprised deeply sampled blood TCRbeta repertoires from subjects exposed to, actively infected with, or recovered from COVID-19. The repertoires were made available in a free public database intended to serve as a resource for research on the immune response to SARS-CoV-2. The samples were drawn from the first 160 participants of the ongoing ImmuneRACE study and from roughly 1,300 subjects provided by 6 global collaborators. Sample metadata almost always included a de-identified subject ID, COVID-19 status, age in years and sex. Where available, HLA class I and class II types were taken from metadata supplied by the sample provider and were not determined by assay-based typing.

Each collaborating institution followed its own protocols to collect whole blood in K2EDTA tubes. Collaborator samples were shipped for TCRbeta analysis as frozen whole blood, isolated PBMCs, or DNA extracted from either sample type. General conclusions and limits of the study: How much clinical and demographic metadata was included differed by source and by participant, and the metadata was provided uncurated.

Input material: peripheral blood. The clonotype was recovered from a man aged 55 to 70 with acute or convalescent COVID-19.

The CDR3 protein sequence reads: CASSRRGLAGTYNEQFF. The DNA sequence is as follows: TGCGCCAGCAGCCGGCGGGGACTAGCGGGAACCTACAATGAGCAGTTCTTC. The V and J segments used are TRBV4-1 and TRBJ2-1; the central 13 bases match TRBD2. CDR3 length: 17 amino acids, cysteine to phenylalanine. The kept DNA is CDR3 alone, 51 bases in frame from the first base. The germline V gene sets CDR1 to MGHRA and CDR2 to YSYEKL. V ends up 4 bases short and J 2 bases short, with an unmatched junction base count of 5.